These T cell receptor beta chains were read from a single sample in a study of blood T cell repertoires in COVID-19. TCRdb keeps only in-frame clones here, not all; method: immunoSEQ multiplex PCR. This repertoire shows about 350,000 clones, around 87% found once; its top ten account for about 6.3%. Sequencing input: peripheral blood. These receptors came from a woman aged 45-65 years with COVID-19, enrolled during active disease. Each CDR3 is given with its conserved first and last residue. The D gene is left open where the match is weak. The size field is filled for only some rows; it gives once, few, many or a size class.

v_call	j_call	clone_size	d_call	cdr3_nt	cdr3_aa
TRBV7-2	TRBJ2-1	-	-	TGTGCCAGCAGCCCCCTCTCAGTTAACAATGAGCAGTTCTTC	CASSPLSVNNEQFF
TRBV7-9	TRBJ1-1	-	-	TGTGCCAGCAGCTTAGTCACAGGAGTCGCTGAAGCTTTCTTT	CASSLVTGVAEAFF
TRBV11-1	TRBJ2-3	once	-	TGTGCCAGCAGCCCCCGTCCGAGTACGCAGTATTTT	CASSPRPSTQYF
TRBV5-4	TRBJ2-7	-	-	TGTGCCAGCAGCTTGGTTGGATCGGGCTACGAGCAGTACTTC	CASSLVGSGYEQYF
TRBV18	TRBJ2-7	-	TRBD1	TGTGCCAGCTCACCAAGGGGACAGGCGATCTACGAGCAGTACTTC	CASSPRGQAIYEQYF
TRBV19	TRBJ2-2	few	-	TGTGCCAGCCAACGCAGGGCTGTTCTAAACACCGGGGAGCTGTTTTTT	CASQRRAVLNTGELFF
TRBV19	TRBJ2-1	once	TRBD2	TGTGCCAGCGGGCCTAGCGGGATATACAATGAGCAGTTCTTC	CASGPSGIYNEQFF
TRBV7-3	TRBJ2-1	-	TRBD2	TGTGCCAGCAGCAAACTAGCGGGAGCATTCGGGGAGCAGTTCTTC	CASSKLAGAFGEQFF
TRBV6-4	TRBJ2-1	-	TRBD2	TGTGCCAGCAGCTTATTAGCGGGAGGGGGTTATGAGCAGTTCTTC	CASSLLAGGGYEQFF
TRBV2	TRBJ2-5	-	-	TGTGCCAGCAGGGCCCACGACAGGCCCCGAGAGACCCAGTACTTC	CASRAHDRPRETQYF
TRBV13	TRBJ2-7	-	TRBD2	TGTGCCAGCAGCGAACTTAGCGGGAGCTCCTACGAGCAGTACTTC	CASSELSGSSYEQYF
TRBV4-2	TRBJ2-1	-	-	TGTGCCAGCAGCCAAGATCCTCAGCGGGCGACTTTCAATGAGCAGTTCTTC	CASSQDPQRATFNEQFF
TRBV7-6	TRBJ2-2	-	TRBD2	TGTGCCAGCAGCTTAACTATTCGGGGGAGGGGCACCGGGGAGCTGTTTTTT	CASSLTIRGRGTGELFF
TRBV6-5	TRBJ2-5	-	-	TGTGCCAGCAGTTCGACCCCGAAAACAGTTGAGACCCAGTACTTC	CASSSTPKTVETQYF
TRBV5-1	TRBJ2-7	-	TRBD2	TGCGCCAGCAGCTTGGACGCCGGGACTAGCGGGTTCTACGAGCAGTACTTC	CASSLDAGTSGFYEQYF
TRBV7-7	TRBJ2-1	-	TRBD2	TGTGCTAGCAGCTTAGGCACTAGCGGCTCCTACAATGAGCAGTTCTTC	CASSLGTSGSYNEQFF
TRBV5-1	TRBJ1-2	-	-	TGCGCCAGCAGCACGAACGCACATGGAGAAGACGGCTACACCTTC	CASSTNAHGEDGYTF
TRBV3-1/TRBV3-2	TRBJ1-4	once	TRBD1	TGTGCCAGCGGGGACAGGGGGGGTGAAAAACTGTTTTTT	CASGDRGGEKLFF
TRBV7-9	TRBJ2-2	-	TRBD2	TGTGCCAGCAGCCCCGGACTAGCGGGAGTCGACGGGGAGCTGTTTTTT	CASSPGLAGVDGELFF
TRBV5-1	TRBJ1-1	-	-	TGCGCCAGCAGCTTGATATCATCGGGACATACTGAAGCTTTCTTT	CASSLISSGHTEAFF
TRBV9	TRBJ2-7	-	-	TGTGCCAGCAGCGTAGGCGGGACCTACGAGCAGTACTTC	CASSVGGTYEQYF
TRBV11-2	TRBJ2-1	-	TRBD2	TGTGCCAGCAGCGGAATAGCGGGAGGGCCGAATGAGCAGTTCTTC	CASSGIAGGPNEQFF
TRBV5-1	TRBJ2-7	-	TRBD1	TGCGCCAGCAGCTTAGGGACAGTCCGGGCAAACGAGCAGTACTTC	CASSLGTVRANEQYF
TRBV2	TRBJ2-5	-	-	TGTGCCAGCAGTGGTAGTCTAGCAGGGGTATTGGAGACCCAGTACTTC	CASSGSLAGVLETQYF
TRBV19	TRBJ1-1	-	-	TGTGCCAGCAGATCCCACCCATCCGTCCCCACTGAAGCTTTCTTT	CASRSHPSVPTEAFF
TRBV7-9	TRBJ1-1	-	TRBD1	TGTGCCAGCCTGAAAAGGGGGCAGCATAAGAATGAAGCTTTCTTT	CASLKRGQHKNEAFF
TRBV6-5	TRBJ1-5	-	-	TGTGCCAGCAGTACAAAGGAGGGCAATCAGCCCCAGCATTTT	CASSTKEGNQPQHF
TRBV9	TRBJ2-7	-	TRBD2	TGTGCCAGCAGCGTAGGAACTAGCGGGAGGGCCTACGAGCAGTACTTC	CASSVGTSGRAYEQYF